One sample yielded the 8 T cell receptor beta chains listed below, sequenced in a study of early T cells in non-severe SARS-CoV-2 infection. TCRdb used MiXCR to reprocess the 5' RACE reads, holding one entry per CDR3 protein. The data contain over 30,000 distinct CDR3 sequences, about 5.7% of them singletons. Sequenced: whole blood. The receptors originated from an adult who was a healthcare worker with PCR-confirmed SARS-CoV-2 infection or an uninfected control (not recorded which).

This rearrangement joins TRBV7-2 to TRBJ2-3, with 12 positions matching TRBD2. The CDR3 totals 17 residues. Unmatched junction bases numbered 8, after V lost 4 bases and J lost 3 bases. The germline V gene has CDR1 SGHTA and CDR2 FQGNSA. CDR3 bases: TGTGCCAGCAGCTCCGCTAGCGGGAGGGGTGGAACAGATACGCAGTATTTT. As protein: CASSSASGRGGTDTQYF.

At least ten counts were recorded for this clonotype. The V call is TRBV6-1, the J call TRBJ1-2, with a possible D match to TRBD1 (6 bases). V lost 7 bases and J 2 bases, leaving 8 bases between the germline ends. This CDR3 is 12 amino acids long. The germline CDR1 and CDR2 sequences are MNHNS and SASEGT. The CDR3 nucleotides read TGTGCCAGCACCCAGGGGAACTATGGCTACACCTTC. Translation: CASTQGNYGYTF.

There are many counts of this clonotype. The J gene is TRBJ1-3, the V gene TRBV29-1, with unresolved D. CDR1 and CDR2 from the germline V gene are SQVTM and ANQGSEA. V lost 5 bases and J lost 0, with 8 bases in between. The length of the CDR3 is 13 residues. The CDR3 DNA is TGCAGCGTTCGGCCGAGCTCTGGAAACACCATATATTTT. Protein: CSVRPSSGNTIYF.

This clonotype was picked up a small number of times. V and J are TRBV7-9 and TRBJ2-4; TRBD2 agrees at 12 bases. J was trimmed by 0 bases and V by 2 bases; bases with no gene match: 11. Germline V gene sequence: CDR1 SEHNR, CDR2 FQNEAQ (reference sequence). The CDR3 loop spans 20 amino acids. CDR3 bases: TGTGCCAGCAGCTTATGGGACGGGACTAGCGGGCTCCTAGCCAAAAACATTCAGTACTTC. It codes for CASSLWDGTSGLLAKNIQYF.

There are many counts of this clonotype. The CDR3 region has the DNA TGCAGTGCTAGATTTTCCCCTAGCGGGAGTGTCACCGGGGAGCTGTTTTTT. Translated: CSARFSPSGSVTGELFF. The chain uses TRBV20-1 and TRBJ2-2, with 10 positions matching TRBD2. Germline V gene lookup returns CDR1 DFQATT and CDR2 SNEGSKA (reference sequence). Trimming took 2 bases from V and 4 from J; bases not matched to a gene: 10. The CDR3 totals 17 residues.

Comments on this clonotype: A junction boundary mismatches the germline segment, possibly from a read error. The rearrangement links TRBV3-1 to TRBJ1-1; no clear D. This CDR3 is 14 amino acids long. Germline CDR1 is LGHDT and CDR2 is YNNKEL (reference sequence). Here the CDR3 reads CASSQESMNTEAFF. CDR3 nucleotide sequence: TGTGCCAGCAGCCAAGAAAGCATGAACACTGAAGCTTTTTTT.

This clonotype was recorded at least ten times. Written as DNA, the CDR3 is TGCAGTGCCATAGCGGGAGGGCCACCTTGGTTCTTC. It encodes CSAIAGGPPWFF. The J gene is TRBJ2-1, the V gene TRBV20-1, with 11 bases aligning to TRBD2. With 6 bases clipped from V and 15 bases from J, the junction kept 10 bases outside the gene matches. Germline V gene sequence: CDR1 DFQATT, CDR2 SNEGSKA (reference sequence). This CDR3 contains 12 residues.

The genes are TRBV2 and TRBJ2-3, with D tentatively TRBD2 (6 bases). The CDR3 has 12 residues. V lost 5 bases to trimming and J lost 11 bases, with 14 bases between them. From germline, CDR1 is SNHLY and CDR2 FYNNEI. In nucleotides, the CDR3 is TGTGCCAGCAGTTTTAGCGGTCATATGCAGTATTTT. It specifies CASSFSGHMQYF.